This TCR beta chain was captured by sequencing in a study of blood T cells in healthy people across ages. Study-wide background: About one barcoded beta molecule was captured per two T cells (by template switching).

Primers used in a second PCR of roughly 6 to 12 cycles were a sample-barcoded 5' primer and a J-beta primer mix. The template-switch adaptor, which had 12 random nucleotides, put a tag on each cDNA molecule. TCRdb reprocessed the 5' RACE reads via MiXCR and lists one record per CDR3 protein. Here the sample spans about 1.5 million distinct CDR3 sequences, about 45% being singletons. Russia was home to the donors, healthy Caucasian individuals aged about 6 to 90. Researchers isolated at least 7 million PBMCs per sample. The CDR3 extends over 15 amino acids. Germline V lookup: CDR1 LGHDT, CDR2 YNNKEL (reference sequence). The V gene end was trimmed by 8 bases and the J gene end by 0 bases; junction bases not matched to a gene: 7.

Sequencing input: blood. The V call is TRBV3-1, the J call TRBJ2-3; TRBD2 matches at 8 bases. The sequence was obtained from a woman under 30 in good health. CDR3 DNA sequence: TGTGCCAGCGTTCGGTTAGCGGGGAGCACAGATACGCAGTATTTT. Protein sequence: CASVRLAGSTDTQYF.